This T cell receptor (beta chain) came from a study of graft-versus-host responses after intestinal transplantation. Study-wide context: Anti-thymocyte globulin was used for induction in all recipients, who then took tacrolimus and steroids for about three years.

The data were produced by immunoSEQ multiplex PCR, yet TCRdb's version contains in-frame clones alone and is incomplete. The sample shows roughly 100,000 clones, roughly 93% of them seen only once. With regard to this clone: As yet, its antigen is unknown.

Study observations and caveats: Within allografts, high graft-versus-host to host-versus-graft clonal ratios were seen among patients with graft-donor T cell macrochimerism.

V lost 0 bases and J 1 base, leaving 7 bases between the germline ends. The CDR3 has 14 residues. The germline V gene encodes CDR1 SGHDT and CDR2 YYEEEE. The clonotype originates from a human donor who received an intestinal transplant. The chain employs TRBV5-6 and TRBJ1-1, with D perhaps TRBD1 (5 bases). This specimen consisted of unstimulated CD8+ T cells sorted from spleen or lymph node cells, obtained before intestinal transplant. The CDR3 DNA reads TGTGCCAGCAGCTTGGCGGGGCCGAACACTGAAGCTTTCTTT. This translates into CASSLAGPNTEAFF. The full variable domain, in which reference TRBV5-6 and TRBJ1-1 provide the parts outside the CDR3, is DAGVTQSPTHLIKTRGQQVTLRCSPKSGHDTVSWYQQALGQGPQFIFQYYEEEERQRGNFPDRFSGHQFPNYSSELNVNALLLGDSALYLCASSLAGPNTEAFFGQGTRLTVV.